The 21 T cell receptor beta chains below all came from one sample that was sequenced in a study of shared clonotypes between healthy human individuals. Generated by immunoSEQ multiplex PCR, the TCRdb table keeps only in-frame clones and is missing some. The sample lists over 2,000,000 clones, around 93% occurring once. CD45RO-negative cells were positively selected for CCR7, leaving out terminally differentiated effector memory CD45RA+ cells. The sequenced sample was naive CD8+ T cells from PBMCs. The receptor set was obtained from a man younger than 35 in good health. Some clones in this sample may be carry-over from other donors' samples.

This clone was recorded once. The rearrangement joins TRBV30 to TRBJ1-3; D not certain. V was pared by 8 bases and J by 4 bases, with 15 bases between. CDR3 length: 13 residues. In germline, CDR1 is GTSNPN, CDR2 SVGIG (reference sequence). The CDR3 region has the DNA TGTGCCCTAAGGGTCCTGTCCGGAAACACCATATATTTT. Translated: CALRVLSGNTIYF.

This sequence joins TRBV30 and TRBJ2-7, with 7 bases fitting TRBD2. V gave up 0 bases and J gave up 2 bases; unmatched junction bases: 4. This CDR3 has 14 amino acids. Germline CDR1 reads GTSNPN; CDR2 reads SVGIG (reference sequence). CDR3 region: CAWSVGGSPYEQYF. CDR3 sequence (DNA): TGTGCCTGGAGTGTAGGCGGGAGCCCCTACGAGCAGTACTTC. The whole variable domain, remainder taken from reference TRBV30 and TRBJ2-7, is SQTIHQWPATLVQPVGSPLSLECTVEGTSNPNLYWYRQAAGRGLQLLFYSVGIGQISSEVPQNLSASRPQDRQFILSSKKLLLSDSGFYLCAWSVGGSPYEQYFGPGTRLTVT.

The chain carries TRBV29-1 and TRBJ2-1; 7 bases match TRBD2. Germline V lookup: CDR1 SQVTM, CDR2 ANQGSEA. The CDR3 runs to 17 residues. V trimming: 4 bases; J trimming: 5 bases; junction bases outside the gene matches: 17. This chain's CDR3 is CSVGGGSGPRTDNEQFF. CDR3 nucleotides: TGCAGCGTTGGGGGGGGAAGCGGCCCGAGAACTGACAATGAGCAGTTCTTC.

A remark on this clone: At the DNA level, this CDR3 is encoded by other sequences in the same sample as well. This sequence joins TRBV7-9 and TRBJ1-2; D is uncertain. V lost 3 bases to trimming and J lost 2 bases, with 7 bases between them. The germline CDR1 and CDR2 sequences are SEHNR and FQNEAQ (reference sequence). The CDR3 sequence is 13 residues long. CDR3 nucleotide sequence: TGTGCCAGCAGCTTGGCAGACAACTATGGCTACACCTTC. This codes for CASSLADNYGYTF.

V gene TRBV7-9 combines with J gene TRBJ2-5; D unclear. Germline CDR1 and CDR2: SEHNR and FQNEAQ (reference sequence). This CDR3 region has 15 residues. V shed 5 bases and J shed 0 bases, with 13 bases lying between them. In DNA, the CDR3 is TGTGCCAGCAGCCCAAGGAACGCGTACCAAGAGACCCAGTACTTC. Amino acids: CASSPRNAYQETQYF. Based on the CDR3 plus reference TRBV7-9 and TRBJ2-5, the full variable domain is DTGVSQNPRHKITKRGQNVTFRCDPISEHNRLYWYRQTLGQGPEFLTYFQNEAQLEKSRLLSDRFSAERPKGSFSTLEIQRTEQGDSAMYLCASSPRNAYQETQYFGPGTRLLVL.

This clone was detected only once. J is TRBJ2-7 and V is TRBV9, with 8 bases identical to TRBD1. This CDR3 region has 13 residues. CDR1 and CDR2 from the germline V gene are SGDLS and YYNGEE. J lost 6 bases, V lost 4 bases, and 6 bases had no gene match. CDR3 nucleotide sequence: TGTGCCAGCAGCCCCCGGACAGGGCTCGAGCAGTACTTC. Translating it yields CASSPRTGLEQYF. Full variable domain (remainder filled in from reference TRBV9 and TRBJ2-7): DSGVTQTPKHLITATGQRVTLRCSPRSGDLSVYWYQQSLDQGLQFLIQYYNGEERAKGNILERFSAQQFPDLHSELNLSSLELGDSALYFCASSPRTGLEQYFGPGTRLTVT.

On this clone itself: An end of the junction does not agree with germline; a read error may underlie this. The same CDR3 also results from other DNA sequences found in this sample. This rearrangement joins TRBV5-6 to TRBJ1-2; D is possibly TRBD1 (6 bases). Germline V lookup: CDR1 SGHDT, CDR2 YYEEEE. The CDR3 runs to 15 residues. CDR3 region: CASSLETGGSYGYTF. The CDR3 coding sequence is TGCGCCAGCAGCCTAGAGACAGGTGGCTCCTATGGCTACACCTTC.

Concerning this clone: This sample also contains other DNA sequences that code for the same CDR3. The CDR3 nucleotides are TGTGCCAGCAGTTTAGAGGGCCCCTCCTACGAGCAGTACTTC. It translates to CASSLEGPSYEQYF. J is TRBJ2-7 and V is TRBV27; perhaps TRBD2 as D (5 bases). The CDR3 totals 14 residues. V gave up 2 bases and J gave up 0 bases, with 8 bases separating them. The germline gives CDR1 MNHEY, CDR2 SMNVEV (reference sequence).

The chain's CDR3 is CASSPDREIHEQYF. DNA for the CDR3: TGTGCCAGCAGTCCCGACAGGGAAATCCACGAGCAGTACTTC. The chain joins TRBV6-5 to TRBJ2-7, with 7 positions matching TRBD1. Germline assignment: CDR1 MNHEY and CDR2 SVGAGI. The trim removed 5 bases at V and 5 bases at J, leaving 9 bases unmatched. CDR3 size: 14 residues.

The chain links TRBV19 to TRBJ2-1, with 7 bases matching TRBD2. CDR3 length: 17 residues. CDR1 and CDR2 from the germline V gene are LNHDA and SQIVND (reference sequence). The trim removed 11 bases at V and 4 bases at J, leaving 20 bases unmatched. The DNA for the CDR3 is TGTGCCGCTAGGGGAACCAGCGGGACGAACCCTTACAATGAGCAGTTCTTC. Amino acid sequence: CAARGTSGTNPYNEQFF.

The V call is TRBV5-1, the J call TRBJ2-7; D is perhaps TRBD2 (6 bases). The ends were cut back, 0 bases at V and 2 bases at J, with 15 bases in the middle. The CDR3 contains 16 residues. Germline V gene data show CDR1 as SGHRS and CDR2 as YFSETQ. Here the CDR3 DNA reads TGCGCCAGCAGCTTGGTGTTCGGGACTGGACCCTACGAGCAGTACTTC. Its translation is CASSLVFGTGPYEQYF.

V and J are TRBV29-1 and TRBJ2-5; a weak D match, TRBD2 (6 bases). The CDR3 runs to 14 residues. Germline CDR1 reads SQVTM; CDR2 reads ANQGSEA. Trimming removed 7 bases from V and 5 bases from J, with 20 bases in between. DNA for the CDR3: TGCAGCGCCGGGGGATCCGCCGCCCAGGAGACCCAGTACTTC. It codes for CSAGGSAAQETQYF.

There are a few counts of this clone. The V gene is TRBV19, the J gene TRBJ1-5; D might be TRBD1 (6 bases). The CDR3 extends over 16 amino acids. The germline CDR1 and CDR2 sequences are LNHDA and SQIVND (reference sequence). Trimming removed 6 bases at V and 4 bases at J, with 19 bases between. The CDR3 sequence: CASRALGGNGNQPQHF. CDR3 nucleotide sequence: TGTGCCAGTAGGGCCTTAGGGGGGAACGGGAATCAGCCCCAGCATTTT.

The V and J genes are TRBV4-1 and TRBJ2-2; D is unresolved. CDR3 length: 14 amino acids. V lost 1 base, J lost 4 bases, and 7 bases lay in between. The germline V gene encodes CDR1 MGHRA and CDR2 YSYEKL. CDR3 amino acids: CASSQVDGTGELFF. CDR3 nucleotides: TGCGCCAGCAGCCAAGTGGACGGCACCGGGGAGCTGTTTTTT.

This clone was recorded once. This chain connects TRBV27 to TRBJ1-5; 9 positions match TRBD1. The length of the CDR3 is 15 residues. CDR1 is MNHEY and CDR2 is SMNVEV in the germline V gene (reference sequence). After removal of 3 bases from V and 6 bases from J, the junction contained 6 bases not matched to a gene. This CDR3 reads CASSFRGQGIQPQHF. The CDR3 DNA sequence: TGTGCCAGCAGTTTTCGGGGACAGGGCATTCAGCCCCAGCATTTT.

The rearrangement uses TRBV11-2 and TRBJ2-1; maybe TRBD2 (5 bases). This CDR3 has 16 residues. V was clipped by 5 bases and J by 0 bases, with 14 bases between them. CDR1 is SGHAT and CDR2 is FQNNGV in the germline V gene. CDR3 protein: CASSLDSDHSYNEQFF. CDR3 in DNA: TGTGCCAGCAGCCTGGACTCTGACCACTCCTACAATGAGCAGTTCTTC.

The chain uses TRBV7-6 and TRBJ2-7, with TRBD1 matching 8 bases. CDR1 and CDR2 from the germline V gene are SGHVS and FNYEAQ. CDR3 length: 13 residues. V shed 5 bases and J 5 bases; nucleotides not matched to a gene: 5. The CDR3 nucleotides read TGTGCCAGCAGCGGCGACAGGGGCGACGAGCAGTACTTC. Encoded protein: CASSGDRGDEQYF.

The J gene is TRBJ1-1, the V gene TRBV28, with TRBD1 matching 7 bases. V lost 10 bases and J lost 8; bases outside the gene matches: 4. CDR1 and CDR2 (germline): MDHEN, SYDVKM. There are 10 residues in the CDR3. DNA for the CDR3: TGTGCCACCAGCAGGGGGGAAGCTTTCTTT. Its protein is CATSRGEAFF.

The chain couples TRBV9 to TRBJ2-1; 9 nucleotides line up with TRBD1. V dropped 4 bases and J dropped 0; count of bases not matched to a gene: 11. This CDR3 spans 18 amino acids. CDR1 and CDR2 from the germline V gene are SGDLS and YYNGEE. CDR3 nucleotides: TGTGCCAGCAGCCTCAGTACGGGACAGGGCCGCTCCTACAATGAGCAGTTCTTC. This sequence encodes CASSLSTGQGRSYNEQFF.

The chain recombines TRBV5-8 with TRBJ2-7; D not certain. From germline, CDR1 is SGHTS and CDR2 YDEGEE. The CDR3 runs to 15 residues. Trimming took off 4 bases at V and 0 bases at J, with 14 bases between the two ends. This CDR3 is CASSPLRQGSYEQYF. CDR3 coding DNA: TGTGCCAGCAGCCCCCTTCGACAAGGCTCCTACGAGCAGTACTTC.

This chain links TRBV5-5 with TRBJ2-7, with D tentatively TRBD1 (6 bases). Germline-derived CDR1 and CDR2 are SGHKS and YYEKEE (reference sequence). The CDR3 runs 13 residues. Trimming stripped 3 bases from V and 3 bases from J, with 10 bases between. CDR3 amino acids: CASSSGQSYEQYF. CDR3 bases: TGTGCCAGCAGCTCTGGACAGAGCTACGAGCAGTACTTC. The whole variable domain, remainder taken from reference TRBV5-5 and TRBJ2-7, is DAGVTQSPTHLIKTRGQQVTLRCSPISGHKSVSWYQQVLGQGPQFIFQYYEKEERGRGNFPDRFSARQFPNYSSELNVNALLLGDSALYLCASSSGQSYEQYFGPGTRLTVT.